These 10 T cell receptor beta chains came from one sample sequenced in a study of cytomegalovirus exposure and HLA in healthy donors. The study ran its PCR with 60 Vbeta and 13 Jbeta primers. Generated by immunoSEQ multiplex PCR, the TCRdb table keeps only in-frame clones and is missing some. The sample holds around 120,000 clones, 65% to 85% seen once. Sequencing was carried out using PBMCs. These receptors were collected from a boy younger than 18 in good health and CMV-seronegative.

The sample holds one count of this clone. In nucleotides, the CDR3 is TGTGCCAGCAGCGCCGGGACTAGAGTCAACAGTGAGCAGTTCTTC. It translates to CASSAGTRVNSEQFF. This rearrangement joins TRBV7-9 to TRBJ2-1; 8 nucleotides align to TRBD2. V gave up 5 bases and J gave up 9 bases; unmatched junction bases: 12. Germline assignment: CDR1 SEHNR and CDR2 FQNEAQ (reference sequence). The CDR3 is 15 amino acids.

Only one count was recorded for this clone. The chain recombines TRBV25-1 with TRBJ1-6; no firm D call. Germline CDR1 reads MGHDK; CDR2 reads SYGVNS. The V gene lost 1 base and the J gene lost 7 bases, with 8 bases spanning the gap. CDR3 length equals 14 residues. The CDR3: CASSESRANSPLHF. For the CDR3, the DNA is TGTGCCAGCAGTGAATCTCGCGCGAATTCACCCCTCCACTTT.

The chain combines TRBV18 with TRBJ2-3; D is uncertain. Germline V lookup: CDR1 KGHSH, CDR2 LQKENI. This CDR3 comprises 15 residues. V was pared by 2 bases and J by 2 bases, with 11 bases between. The DNA for the CDR3 is TGTGCCAGCTCACCAAGTAGAAGTGACACAGATACGCAGTATTTT. Translated, it gives CASSPSRSDTDTQYF.

This sequence joins TRBV2 and TRBJ2-2; D not certain. Trimming cost V 7 bases and J 1 base, with 13 bases left between them. Germline V gene sequence: CDR1 SNHLY, CDR2 FYNNEI. The CDR3 sequence is 15 residues long. The CDR3 reads CASIRGRLNTGELFF. The CDR3 bases are TGTGCCAGCATTCGTGGCAGATTGAACACCGGGGAGCTGTTTTTT.

This clone was counted only a few times. The chain uses TRBV27 and TRBJ2-7, with D possibly being TRBD2 (6 bases). This CDR3 is 15 amino acids long. V was shortened by 6 bases and J by 2 bases, with 17 bases between the two germline ends. Germline CDR1 reads MNHEY; CDR2 reads SMNVEV (reference sequence). CDR3 loop: CASRIDSGDPYEQYF. For the CDR3, the DNA is TGTGCCAGCAGAATAGATAGCGGAGACCCCTACGAGCAGTACTTC.

The V gene is TRBV2, the J gene TRBJ1-5; 8 nucleotides align to TRBD1. The CDR3 covers 14 residues. The J segment lost 1 base and the V segment lost 6 bases, leaving 2 bases of the junction unmatched. The germline gives CDR1 SNHLY, CDR2 FYNNEI. DNA for the CDR3: TGTGCCAGCAGCCGGGACAGGAGCAATCAGCCCCAGCATTTT. It translates to CASSRDRSNQPQHF.

This chain connects TRBV2 to TRBJ2-1; 10 bases match TRBD2. The trim removed 7 bases at V and 9 bases at J, leaving 15 bases unmatched. CDR1 and CDR2 (germline): SNHLY, FYNNEI. CDR3 length equals 16 residues. CDR3: CASKPSGSWSSSEQFF. The CDR3 DNA follows: TGTGCCAGCAAACCTAGCGGGAGTTGGAGCAGTAGTGAGCAGTTCTTC.

This clone was picked up one time. This sequence joins TRBV2 and TRBJ1-3; D gene ambiguous. The CDR3 has 14 residues. The V gene's germline CDR1 is SNHLY and CDR2 FYNNEI. V gave up 4 bases and J gave up 0 bases, with 7 bases separating them. CDR3 sequence (DNA): TGTGCCAGCAGTGTGGGCAGCTCTGGAAACACCATATATTTT. Its protein is CASSVGSSGNTIYF.

A few counts support this clone. V usage is TRBV6-5 and J usage is TRBJ2-7; the D gene is possibly TRBD2 (6 bases). Germline CDR1 is MNHEY and CDR2 is SVGAGI. This CDR3 region has 14 residues. Deletions cut 0 bases from V and 5 bases from J, with 11 bases between. CDR3 in DNA: TGTGCCAGCAGTTACTCTACTAGCCCCCACGAGCAGTACTTC. It specifies CASSYSTSPHEQYF.

This sequence joins TRBV5-1 and TRBJ1-1; D unclear. The V and J ends lost 5 bases and 0 bases respectively, with 17 bases between them. The CDR3 sequence is 16 residues long. Germline-derived CDR1 and CDR2 are SGHRS and YFSETQ. CDR3: CASSLVNGGMNTEAFF. The CDR3 DNA reads TGCGCCAGCAGTCTCGTGAATGGCGGCATGAACACTGAAGCTTTCTTT. Complete variable domain (other parts from reference TRBV5-1 and TRBJ1-1): KAGVTQTPRYLIKTRGQQVTLSCSPISGHRSVSWYQQTPGQGLQFLFEYFSETQRNKGNFPGRFSGRQFSNSRSEMNVSTLELGDSALYLCASSLVNGGMNTEAFFGQGTRLTVV.